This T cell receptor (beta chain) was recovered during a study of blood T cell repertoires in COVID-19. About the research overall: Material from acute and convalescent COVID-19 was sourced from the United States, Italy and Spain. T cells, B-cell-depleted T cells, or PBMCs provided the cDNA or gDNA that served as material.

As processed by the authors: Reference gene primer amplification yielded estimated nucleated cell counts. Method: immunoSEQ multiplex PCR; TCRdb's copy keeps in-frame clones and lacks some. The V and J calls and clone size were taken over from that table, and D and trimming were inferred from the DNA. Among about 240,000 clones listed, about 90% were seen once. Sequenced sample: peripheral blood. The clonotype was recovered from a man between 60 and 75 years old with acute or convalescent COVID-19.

CDR3 sequence (DNA): TGTGCCAGCAGCTTCGTCACTAGCAGCCACAATGAGCAGTTCTTC. It specifies CASSFVTSSHNEQFF. The V gene is TRBV7-9, the J gene TRBJ2-1; D is possibly TRBD2 (6 bases). Germline V gene data show CDR1 as SEHNR and CDR2 as FQNEAQ (reference sequence). V was pared by 3 bases and J by 5 bases, with 14 bases between. This CDR3 spans 15 amino acids.